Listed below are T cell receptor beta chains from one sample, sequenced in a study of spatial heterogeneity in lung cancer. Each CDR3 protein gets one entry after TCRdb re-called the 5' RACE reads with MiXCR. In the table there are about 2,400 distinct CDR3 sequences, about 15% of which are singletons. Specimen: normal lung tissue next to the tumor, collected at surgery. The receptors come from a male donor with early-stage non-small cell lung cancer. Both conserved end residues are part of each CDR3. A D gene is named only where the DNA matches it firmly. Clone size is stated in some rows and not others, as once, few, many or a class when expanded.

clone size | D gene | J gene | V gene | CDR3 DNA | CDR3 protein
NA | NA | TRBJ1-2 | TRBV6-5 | TGTGCCAGCAGTTACTCGAGAGGGCTCTATGGCTACACCTTC | CASSYSRGLYGYTF
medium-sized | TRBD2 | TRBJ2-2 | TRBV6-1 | TGTGCCAGCAGTGAACTAGCGGGAGACACCGGGGAGCTGTTTTTT | CASSELAGDTGELFF
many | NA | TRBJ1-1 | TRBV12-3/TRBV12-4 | TGTGCCAGCAGTTCATCGACAGCCAATACCCAGACTGAAGCTTTCTTT | CASSSSTANTQTEAFF
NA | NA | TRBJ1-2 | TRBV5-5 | TGTGCCAGCAGCCCCGATTCTGGCGGCTATGGCTACACCTTC | CASSPDSGGYGYTF
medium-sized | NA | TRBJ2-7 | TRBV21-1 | TGTGCCATCGGGGGAGGGCGGACCGGCTACGAGCAGTACTTC | CAIGGGRTGYEQYF
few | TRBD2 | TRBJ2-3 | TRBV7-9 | TGTGCCAGCAGCTCCACGAGGGCTAGTCTGGGGGGGGATACGCAGTATTTT | CASSSTRASLGGDTQYF
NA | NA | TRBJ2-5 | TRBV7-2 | TGTGCCAGCAGCCCCTGGTCCGGGGAGACCCAGTACTTC | CASSPWSGETQYF
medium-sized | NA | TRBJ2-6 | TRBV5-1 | TGCGCCAGCAGCTTAGGGAGCTCTGGGGCCAACGTCCTGACTTTC | CASSLGSSGANVLTF
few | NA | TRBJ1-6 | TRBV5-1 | TGCGCCAGCAGCTTGGAGGGCAGCTCCTATAATTCACCCCTCCACTTT | CASSLEGSSYNSPLHF
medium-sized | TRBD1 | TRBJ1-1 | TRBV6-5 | TGTGCCAGCAGAGGACAGGGTAAATCGAACACTGAAGCTTTCTTT | CASRGQGKSNTEAFF
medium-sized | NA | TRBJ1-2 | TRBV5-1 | TGCGCCAGCAGCATCGGGGGGGCCAGCTATGGCTACACCTTC | CASSIGGASYGYTF
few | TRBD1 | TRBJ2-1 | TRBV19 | TGTGCCAGTAGTAATAGGGGGCCAGGCAGGGGCTTCGACAATGAGCAGTTCTTC | CASSNRGPGRGFDNEQFF
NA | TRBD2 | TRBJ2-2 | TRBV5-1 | TGCGCCAGCAGCCCACTAGCGGGAGACACCGGGGAGCTGTTTTTT | CASSPLAGDTGELFF
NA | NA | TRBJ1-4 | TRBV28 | TGTGCCAGCAGTGGCCAGGTGGAAAAACTGTTTTTT | CASSGQVEKLFF
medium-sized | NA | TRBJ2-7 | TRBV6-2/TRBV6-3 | TGTGCCAGCAGAGATCCGGGACAAGAGGACGAGCAGTACTTC | CASRDPGQEDEQYF